This T cell receptor (beta chain) was retrieved from a study of neurological immune-mediated disorders. Study-wide findings and caveats: CDR3 amino acid sequences found in expanded clones were never shared across subjects, suggesting private repertoires in all groups. The study found the most TCR clonal expansion in HTLV-1-associated myelopathy and the least in multiple sclerosis, below healthy controls.

This clonotype showed up many times. Antigen unknown. As for the cDNA, it was generated by 5'RACE with 10-nucleotide random UMIs. The output of every sequencing run exceeded 180 million TCR-beta sequences, derived from 15-18 subjects. In TCRdb, the 5' RACE reads were re-called with MiXCR into one record per CDR3 protein. Of around 37,000 distinct CDR3 sequences in the sample, 13% to 15% were seen once. The V gene's germline CDR1 is SGHNT and CDR2 YYREEE (reference sequence). Trimming pared 1 base from V and 3 bases from J, leaving 7 bases between. The CDR3 is 14 amino acids. Sequenced material: PBMCs. The V and J genes are TRBV5-4 and TRBJ1-4; no clear D gene. The sequence derives from a woman between 45 and 60 years old with HTLV-1-associated myelopathy (HAM/TSP). The DNA of the CDR3 is TGTGCCAGCAGCTTGCACGGACCTAATGAAAAACTGTTTTTT. It is translated as CASSLHGPNEKLFF.